A selection of T cell receptor beta chains follows, all from one sample in a study of blood T cell repertoires in COVID-19. Assay used: immunoSEQ multiplex PCR; TCRdb lists only in-frame clones, some missing. The table has roughly 150,000 clones, about 89% seen once. Sequences were obtained from peripheral blood. The origin of the receptors is a man between 60 and 70 years old with active or convalescent COVID-19. Each CDR3 is given with its conserved first and last residue. The order of the fields is CDR3 DNA, CDR3 protein, clone size, D gene, V gene, J gene. A D gene is named only where the DNA matches it firmly. Clone size, where shown, is once, few, many, or a class for clones that have expanded.

TGTGCCAGCAGCGCGGACAGGCGACCCTATGGCTACACCTTC	CASSADRRPYGYTF	.	TRBD1	TRBV5-6	TRBJ1-2
TGTGCCAGCAGCCAATCGGCGGCCGAGGGCGGCTACACCTTC	CASSQSAAEGGYTF	.	.	TRBV16	TRBJ1-2
TGTGCCAGCAGCGTGGGCACTTCAGATACGCAGTATTTT	CASSVGTSDTQYF	.	.	TRBV9	TRBJ2-3
TGTGCCAGCAGTTTAGAACAGCCCTATGGCTACACCTTC	CASSLEQPYGYTF	.	.	TRBV28	TRBJ1-2
TGTGCCAGCAGTTTAGCGGGGGCGCACGTAGATACGCAGTATTTT	CASSLAGAHVDTQYF	.	.	TRBV28	TRBJ2-3
TGCGCCAGCAGCCCCCGTCGGACAGGCATCTACGATGAAGCTTTCTTT	CASSPRRTGIYDEAFF	.	TRBD1	TRBV4-1	TRBJ1-1
TGTGCCAGCTCAAAGGGGACAGGGATGAACACTGAAGCTTTCTTT	CASSKGTGMNTEAFF	.	TRBD1	TRBV18	TRBJ1-1
TGTGCCAGCTTGAGGGACAGCTTGAACACTGAAGCTTTCTTT	CASLRDSLNTEAFF	.	TRBD1	TRBV6-5	TRBJ1-1
TGTGCCAGCGGTCCCAACTCCGGGACAGCTGCCTACGAGCAGTACTTC	CASGPNSGTAAYEQYF	.	TRBD1	TRBV2	TRBJ2-7
TGTGCCAGCAGCTCGGGACTAGCGGGAGATCGAAACGAGCAGTACTTC	CASSSGLAGDRNEQYF	.	TRBD2	TRBV5-4	TRBJ2-7
TGTGCCAGCAGCTCCCCCGGGACAGAGACCACCGGGGAGCTGTTTTTT	CASSSPGTETTGELFF	.	TRBD1	TRBV7-2	TRBJ2-2
TGTGCCAGCAGTTACCAGGGGGCGCGGGATGAGCAGTTCTTC	CASSYQGARDEQFF	.	TRBD1	TRBV6-5	TRBJ2-1
TGTGCCACCAGTGACGTGCGAGGACACTTGGGGTACAATGAGCAGTTCTTC	CATSDVRGHLGYNEQFF	.	.	TRBV24-1	TRBJ2-1
TGTGCCAGCAGCTTACAGGGGGTCGAGACTGAAGCTTTCTTT	CASSLQGVETEAFF	few	TRBD1	TRBV7-9	TRBJ1-1
TGTGCCAGCAGCTTAGCACTAGCGGCCTACAATGAGCAGTTCTTC	CASSLALAAYNEQFF	.	TRBD2	TRBV11-2	TRBJ2-1
TGTGCCAGTAGTATACCCCGGACAGGGGCAAAGGGTAATGAGCAGTTCTTC	CASSIPRTGAKGNEQFF	.	TRBD1	TRBV19	TRBJ2-1
TGTGCCTGGAGCGTCACAGGGCCGGACGAGCAGTACTTC	CAWSVTGPDEQYF	.	.	TRBV30	TRBJ2-7
TGTGCCAGCAGCAGAAGGACAGCTAATGAAAAACTGTTTTTT	CASSRRTANEKLFF	.	.	TRBV7-9	TRBJ1-4
TGTGCCAGCAGCCCCGACAATGTGCCTGAAGCTTTCTTT	CASSPDNVPEAFF	.	.	TRBV3-1/TRBV3-2	TRBJ1-1
TGTGCCAGCAGCCGCCTAAGCTCCTATAATTCACCCCTCCACTTT	CASSRLSSYNSPLHF	.	.	TRBV5-4	TRBJ1-6
TGTGCCAGCACTTCCACCGGGACAATTGGTTCACCCCTCCACTTT	CASTSTGTIGSPLHF	.	.	TRBV2	TRBJ1-6
TGTGCCAGCAGTTACCATGGACTAGCGGCCAATGAGCAGTTCTTC	CASSYHGLAANEQFF	few	TRBD2	TRBV6-6	TRBJ2-1
TGTGCCAGTATGCGACTAGCGGGGGACTTCTACAATGAGCAGTTCTTC	CASMRLAGDFYNEQFF	.	TRBD2	TRBV19	TRBJ2-1
TGTGCCAGCCGCCGGGGGGATGAGGGAGATACGCAGTATTTT	CASRRGDEGDTQYF	.	TRBD2	TRBV2	TRBJ2-3
TGTGCCAGCAGTAGGACAGGGGGGCCCTACGAGCAGTACTTC	CASSRTGGPYEQYF	.	TRBD1	TRBV11-2	TRBJ2-7
TGTGCCAGCAGCTTGAATTCGGCAGGGGAGACCCAGTACTTC	CASSLNSAGETQYF	.	.	TRBV5-6	TRBJ2-5
TGTGCCAGCAGCTTGGCTAGCAGGACAGATACGCAGTATTTT	CASSLASRTDTQYF	.	.	TRBV5-4	TRBJ2-3
TGTGCCAGCAGCTTGCTAGCGGGGGGGCCCCAAGAGACCCAGTACTTC	CASSLLAGGPQETQYF	.	TRBD2	TRBV5-6	TRBJ2-5
TGCGCCAGCAGCTCCAAGACAGGGGTGCAAGAGACCCAGTACTTC	CASSSKTGVQETQYF	.	TRBD1	TRBV5-1	TRBJ2-5
TGCGCCAGCAGCTTGGAGTTGCAGGGGGCGAGCTCTGGAAACACCATATATTTT	CASSLELQGASSGNTIYF	many	TRBD1	TRBV5-1	TRBJ1-3
TGTGCCAGCAGTATAAGGAGGAACACCGGGGAGCTGTTTTTT	CASSIRRNTGELFF	.	.	TRBV7-2	TRBJ2-2
TGTGCCAGCAGCTTATTGCTAGCGGGCCTCAGCTCCTACAATGAGCAGTTCTTC	CASSLLLAGLSSYNEQFF	.	TRBD2	TRBV11-2	TRBJ2-1
TGTGCCAGCAGTCCCTTGGCTGGCCGGGGTCGGTACGAGCAGTACTTC	CASSPLAGRGRYEQYF	.	.	TRBV2	TRBJ2-7
TGCAGCGCCCATAGCGGGAGGAGCGGAGATACGCAGTATTTT	CSAHSGRSGDTQYF	.	TRBD2	TRBV29-1	TRBJ2-3
TGTGCCACCAGAGCTAGCGGACACACAGATACGCAGTATTTT	CATRASGHTDTQYF	.	TRBD2	TRBV6-5	TRBJ2-3
TGTGCCAGCAGCTTCGGCCAGGGGGGTGCTGGGGCCAACGTCCTGACTTTC	CASSFGQGGAGANVLTF	.	.	TRBV11-2	TRBJ2-6
TGTGCCAGTACCCCCCGCGGGCGGGGGAAAAACATTCAGTACTTC	CASTPRGRGKNIQYF	.	TRBD2	TRBV19	TRBJ2-4
TGCGCCAGCAGCTTGGATCCCCCAGGGCATGGCTACACCTTC	CASSLDPPGHGYTF	.	.	TRBV5-1	TRBJ1-2
TGTGCCAGCAGCCTAGGGACTAGCGGGAGGGGGTACGAGCAGTACTTC	CASSLGTSGRGYEQYF	few	TRBD2	TRBV5-4	TRBJ2-7
TGTGCCAGACTTCTAGCGGGGGGAATCACAGATACGCAGTATTTT	CARLLAGGITDTQYF	.	TRBD2	TRBV19	TRBJ2-3
TGTGCCAGCAGCGTAGGGGCAGGCGAGCAGTACTTC	CASSVGAGEQYF	.	.	TRBV9	TRBJ2-7
TGTGCCAGCAGCTTCGCTGGGGGGAACACAGATACGCAGTATTTT	CASSFAGGNTDTQYF	few	.	TRBV7-3	TRBJ2-3
TGCGCCAGCAGCGTGGCCCCGACTAGCGGACAAGAGACCCAGTACTTC	CASSVAPTSGQETQYF	.	TRBD2	TRBV5-1	TRBJ2-5
TGTGCCAGCAGCTTTGGGGCAGGGGCCTACGAGCAGTACTTC	CASSFGAGAYEQYF	.	.	TRBV5-5	TRBJ2-7
TGTGCCAGCAGCCTCCCTACAGGGCACCTCTATGGCTACACCTTC	CASSLPTGHLYGYTF	.	.	TRBV7-9	TRBJ1-2
TGCGCCAGCAGCCAAGAACTTCTAGTACCCTCCTACGAGCAGTACTTC	CASSQELLVPSYEQYF	.	.	TRBV4-3	TRBJ2-7
TGTGCCAGCAGCAAAGATGAGGCCTACGAGCAGTACTTC	CASSKDEAYEQYF	.	.	TRBV21-1	TRBJ2-7
TGTGCCAGCAGTGAGTCCGGGACAGGGGGCTTAGACTATGGCTACACCTTC	CASSESGTGGLDYGYTF	.	TRBD1	TRBV6-1	TRBJ1-2
TGTGCCAGCAGCTTGCGGGGTGCCGTCCATGGCTACACCTTC	CASSLRGAVHGYTF	.	.	TRBV5-4	TRBJ1-2
TGTGCCAGCAAATCTGGACTAGCGGGGACAGATACGCAGTATTTT	CASKSGLAGTDTQYF	once	TRBD2	TRBV7-2	TRBJ2-3
TGTGCCAGCAGTTATCCCGGGTCCGGGGCCAACGTCCTGACTTTC	CASSYPGSGANVLTF	.	.	TRBV28	TRBJ2-6
TGTGCCAGCAGCCTTAACACCGGGGAGCTGTTTTTT	CASSLNTGELFF	.	.	TRBV28	TRBJ2-2
TGCGCCAGCAGGGGGGCGCAGGAAGATACGCAGTATTTT	CASRGAQEDTQYF	.	.	TRBV5-1	TRBJ2-3